Here is one TCR beta chain with its context. 5'RACE with constant-segment primers built TCRalpha and TCRbeta cDNA libraries with UMIs. One entry per CDR3 protein, called by TCRdb with MiXCR from the 5' RACE reads. The table records a few hundred thousand distinct CDR3 sequences, 8.5% to 9.5% of them present only once. This CDR3 is built from 15 residues. The germline gives CDR1 MGHRA, CDR2 YSYEKL. The V and J ends lost 1 base and 7 bases respectively, with 14 bases between them. These data belong to a study of T-cell memory formation after mild COVID-19. The TCR originated in a man younger than 35 who had mild COVID-19 (a few samples of this study predate the infection). Cell type and time point are not known. The chain carries TRBV4-1 and TRBJ1-3; D unclear. Sequencing used PBMCs or a T cell subset sorted from them (not recorded which). The CDR3 loop reads CASSQGLAGRNTIYF. Written as DNA, the CDR3 is TGCGCCAGCAGCCAAGGATTAGCAGGCCGGAACACCATATATTTT.